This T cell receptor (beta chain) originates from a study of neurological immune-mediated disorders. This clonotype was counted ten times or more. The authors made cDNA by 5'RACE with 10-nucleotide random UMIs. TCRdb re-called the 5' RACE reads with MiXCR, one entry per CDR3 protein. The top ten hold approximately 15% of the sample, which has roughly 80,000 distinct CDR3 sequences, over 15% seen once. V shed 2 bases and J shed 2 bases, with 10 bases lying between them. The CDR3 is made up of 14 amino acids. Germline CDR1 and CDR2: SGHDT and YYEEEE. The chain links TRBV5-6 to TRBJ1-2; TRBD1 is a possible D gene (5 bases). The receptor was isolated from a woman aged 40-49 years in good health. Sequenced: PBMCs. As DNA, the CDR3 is TGTGCCAGCAGCTTAGGGACGGTAAACTATGGCTACACCTTC. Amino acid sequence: CASSLGTVNYGYTF.